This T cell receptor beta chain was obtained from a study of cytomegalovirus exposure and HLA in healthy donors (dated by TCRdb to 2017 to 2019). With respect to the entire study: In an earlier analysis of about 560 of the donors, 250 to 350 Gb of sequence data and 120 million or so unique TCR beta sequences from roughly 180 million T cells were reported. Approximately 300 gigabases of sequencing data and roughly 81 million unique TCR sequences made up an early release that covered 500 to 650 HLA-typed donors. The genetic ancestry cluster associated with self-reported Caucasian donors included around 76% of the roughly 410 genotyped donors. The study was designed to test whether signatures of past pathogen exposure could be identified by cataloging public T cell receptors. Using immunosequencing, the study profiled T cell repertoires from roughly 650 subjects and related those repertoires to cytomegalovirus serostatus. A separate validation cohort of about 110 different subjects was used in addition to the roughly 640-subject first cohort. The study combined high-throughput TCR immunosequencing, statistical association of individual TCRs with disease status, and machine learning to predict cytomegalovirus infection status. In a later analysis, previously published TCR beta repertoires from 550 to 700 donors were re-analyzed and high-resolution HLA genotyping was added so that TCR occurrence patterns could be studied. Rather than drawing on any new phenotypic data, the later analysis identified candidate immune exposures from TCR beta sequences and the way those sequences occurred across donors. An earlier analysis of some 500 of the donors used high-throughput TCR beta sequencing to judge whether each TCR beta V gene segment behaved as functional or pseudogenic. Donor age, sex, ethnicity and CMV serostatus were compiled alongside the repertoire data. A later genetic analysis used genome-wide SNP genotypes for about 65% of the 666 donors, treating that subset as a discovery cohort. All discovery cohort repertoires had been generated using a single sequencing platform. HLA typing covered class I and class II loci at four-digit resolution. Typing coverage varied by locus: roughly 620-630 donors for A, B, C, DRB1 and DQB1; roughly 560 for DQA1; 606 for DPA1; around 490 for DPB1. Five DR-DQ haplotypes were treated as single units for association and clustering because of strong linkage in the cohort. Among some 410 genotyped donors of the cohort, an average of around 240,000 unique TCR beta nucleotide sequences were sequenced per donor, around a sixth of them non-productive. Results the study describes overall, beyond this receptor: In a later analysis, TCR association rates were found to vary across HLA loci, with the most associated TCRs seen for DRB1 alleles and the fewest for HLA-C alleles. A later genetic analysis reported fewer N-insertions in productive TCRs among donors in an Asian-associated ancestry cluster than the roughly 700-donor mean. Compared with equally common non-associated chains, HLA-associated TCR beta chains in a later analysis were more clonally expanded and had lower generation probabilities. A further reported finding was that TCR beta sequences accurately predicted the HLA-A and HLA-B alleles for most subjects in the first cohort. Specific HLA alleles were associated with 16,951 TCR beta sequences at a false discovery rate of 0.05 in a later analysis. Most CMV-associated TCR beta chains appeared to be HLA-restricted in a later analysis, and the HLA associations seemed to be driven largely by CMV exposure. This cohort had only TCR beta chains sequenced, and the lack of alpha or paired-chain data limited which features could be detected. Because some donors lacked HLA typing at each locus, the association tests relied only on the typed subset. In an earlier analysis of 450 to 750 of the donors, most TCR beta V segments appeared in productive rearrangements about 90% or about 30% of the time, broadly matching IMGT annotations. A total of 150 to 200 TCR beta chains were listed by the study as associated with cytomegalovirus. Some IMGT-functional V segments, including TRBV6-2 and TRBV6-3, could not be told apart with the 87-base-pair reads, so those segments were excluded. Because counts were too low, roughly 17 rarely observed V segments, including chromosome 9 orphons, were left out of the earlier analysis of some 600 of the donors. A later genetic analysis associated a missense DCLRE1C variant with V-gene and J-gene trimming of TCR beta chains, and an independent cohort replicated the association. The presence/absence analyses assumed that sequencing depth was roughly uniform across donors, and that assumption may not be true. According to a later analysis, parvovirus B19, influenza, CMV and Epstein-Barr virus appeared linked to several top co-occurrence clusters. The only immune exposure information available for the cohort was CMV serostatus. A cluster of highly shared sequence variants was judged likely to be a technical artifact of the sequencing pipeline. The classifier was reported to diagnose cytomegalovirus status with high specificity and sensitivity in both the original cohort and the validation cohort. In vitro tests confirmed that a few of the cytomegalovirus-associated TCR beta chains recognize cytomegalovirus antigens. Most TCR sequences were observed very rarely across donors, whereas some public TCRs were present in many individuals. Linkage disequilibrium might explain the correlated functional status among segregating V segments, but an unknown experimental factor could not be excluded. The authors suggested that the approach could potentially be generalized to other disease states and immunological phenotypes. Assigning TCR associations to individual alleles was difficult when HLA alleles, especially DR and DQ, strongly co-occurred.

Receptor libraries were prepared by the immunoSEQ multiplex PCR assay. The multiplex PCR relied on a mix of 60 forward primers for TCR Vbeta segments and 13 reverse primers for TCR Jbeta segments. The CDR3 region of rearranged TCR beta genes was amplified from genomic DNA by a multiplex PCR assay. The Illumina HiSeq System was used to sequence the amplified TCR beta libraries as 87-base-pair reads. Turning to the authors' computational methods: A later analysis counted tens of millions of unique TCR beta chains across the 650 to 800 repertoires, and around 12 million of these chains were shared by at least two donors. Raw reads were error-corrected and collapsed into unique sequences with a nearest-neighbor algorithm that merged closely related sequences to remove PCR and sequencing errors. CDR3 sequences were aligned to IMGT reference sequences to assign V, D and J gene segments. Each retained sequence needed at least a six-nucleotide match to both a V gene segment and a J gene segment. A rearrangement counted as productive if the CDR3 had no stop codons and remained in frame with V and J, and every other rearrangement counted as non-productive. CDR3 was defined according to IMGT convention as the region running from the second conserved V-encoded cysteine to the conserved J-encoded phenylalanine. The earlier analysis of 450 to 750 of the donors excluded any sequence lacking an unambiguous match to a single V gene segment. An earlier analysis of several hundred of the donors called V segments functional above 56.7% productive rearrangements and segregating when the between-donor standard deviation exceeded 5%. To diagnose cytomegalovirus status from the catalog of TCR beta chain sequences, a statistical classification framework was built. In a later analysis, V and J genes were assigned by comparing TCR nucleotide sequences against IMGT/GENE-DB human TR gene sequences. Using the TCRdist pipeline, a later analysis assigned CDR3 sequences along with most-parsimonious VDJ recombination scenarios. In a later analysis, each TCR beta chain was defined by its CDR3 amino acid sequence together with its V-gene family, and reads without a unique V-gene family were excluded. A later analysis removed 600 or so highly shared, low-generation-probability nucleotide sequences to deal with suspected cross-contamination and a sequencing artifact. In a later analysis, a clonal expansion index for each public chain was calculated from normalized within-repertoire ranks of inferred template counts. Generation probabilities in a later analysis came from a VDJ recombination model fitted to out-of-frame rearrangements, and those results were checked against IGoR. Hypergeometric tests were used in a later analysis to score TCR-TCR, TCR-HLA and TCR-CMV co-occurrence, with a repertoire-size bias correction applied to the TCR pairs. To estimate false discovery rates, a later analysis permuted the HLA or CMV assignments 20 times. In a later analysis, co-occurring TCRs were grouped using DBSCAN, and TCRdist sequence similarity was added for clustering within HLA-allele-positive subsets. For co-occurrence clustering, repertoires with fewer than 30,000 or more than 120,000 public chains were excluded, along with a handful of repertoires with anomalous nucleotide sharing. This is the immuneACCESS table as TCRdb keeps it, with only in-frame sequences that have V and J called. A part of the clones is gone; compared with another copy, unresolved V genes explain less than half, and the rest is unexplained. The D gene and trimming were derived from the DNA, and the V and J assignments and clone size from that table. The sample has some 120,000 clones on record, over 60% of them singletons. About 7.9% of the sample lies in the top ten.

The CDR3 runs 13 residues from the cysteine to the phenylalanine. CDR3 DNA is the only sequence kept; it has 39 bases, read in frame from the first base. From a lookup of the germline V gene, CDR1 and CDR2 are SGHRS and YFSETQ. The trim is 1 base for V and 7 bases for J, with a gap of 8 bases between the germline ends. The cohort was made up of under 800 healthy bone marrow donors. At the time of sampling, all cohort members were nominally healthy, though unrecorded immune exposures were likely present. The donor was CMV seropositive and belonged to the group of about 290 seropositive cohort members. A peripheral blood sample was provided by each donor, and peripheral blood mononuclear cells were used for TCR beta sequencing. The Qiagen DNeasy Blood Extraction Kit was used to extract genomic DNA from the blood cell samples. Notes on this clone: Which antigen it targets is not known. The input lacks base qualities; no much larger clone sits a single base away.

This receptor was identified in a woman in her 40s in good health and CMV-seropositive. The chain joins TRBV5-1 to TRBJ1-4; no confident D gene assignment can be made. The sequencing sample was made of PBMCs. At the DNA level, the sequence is TGCGCCAGCAGCTTGTCTCCCAGTGAAAAACTGTTTTTT. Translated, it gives CASSLSPSEKLFF. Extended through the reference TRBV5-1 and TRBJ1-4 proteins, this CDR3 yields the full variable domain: KAGVTQTPRYLIKTRGQQVTLSCSPISGHRSVSWYQQTPGQGLQFLFEYFSETQRNKGNFPGRFSGRQFSNSRSEMNVSTLELGDSALYLCASSLSPSEKLFFGSGTQLSVL.